This TCR beta chain is drawn from a study of T cell responses to AZD1222 COVID-19 vaccine. CDR3 length: 15 residues. V was shortened by 2 bases and J by 0 bases, with 8 bases between the two germline ends. Germline V gene data show CDR1 as SNHLY and CDR2 as FYNNEI. Findings and caveats of the study: Repertoires were obtained only post-peak T cell response.

As regards this clone: No antigen is known for it.

Here immunoSEQ multiplex PCR was the method, and the copy in TCRdb shows in-frame clones only, minus some. Of 100,000 to 110,000 clones in the sample, 80% to 95% are singletons; the top ten hold around 1.7%. The sequence came from an adult in good health. The sequences come from peripheral blood, collected on day 0 of AZD1222 vaccination. The V call is TRBV2, the J call TRBJ1-5; D possibly corresponds to TRBD1 (5 bases). The CDR3 region has the DNA TGTGCCAGCAGTGAATGGGGCACTAGCAATCAGCCCCAGCATTTT. As protein: CASSEWGTSNQPQHF.